This T cell receptor beta chain was profiled in a study of blood T cell repertoires in COVID-19. Background on the study: PBMCs, B-cell-depleted T cells, or T cells provided the cDNA or gDNA that made up the material.

The germline CDR1 and CDR2 sequences are LNHDA and SQIVND (reference sequence). The trim removed 4 bases at V and 2 bases at J, leaving 5 bases unmatched. The CDR3 runs 15 residues. Per the original data handling: Cell counts per sample came from amplifying reference gene primers. Repertoires were generated with immunoSEQ multiplex PCR, while TCRdb's copy carries only in-frame clones and drops some. The DNA was the basis for D and trimming; V, J and clone size are from that table. The sample holds about 210,000 clones; about 90% are singletons and the top ten take about 1.3%. The source is a man aged 25-45 years with acute or convalescent COVID-19. The chain has TRBV19 and TRBJ1-1, with 9 bases identical to TRBD1. The sample was peripheral blood. This chain's CDR3 is CASSRGQGPNTEAFF. The CDR3, as DNA: TGTGCCAGTAGTAGAGGACAGGGGCCAAACACTGAAGCTTTCTTT.